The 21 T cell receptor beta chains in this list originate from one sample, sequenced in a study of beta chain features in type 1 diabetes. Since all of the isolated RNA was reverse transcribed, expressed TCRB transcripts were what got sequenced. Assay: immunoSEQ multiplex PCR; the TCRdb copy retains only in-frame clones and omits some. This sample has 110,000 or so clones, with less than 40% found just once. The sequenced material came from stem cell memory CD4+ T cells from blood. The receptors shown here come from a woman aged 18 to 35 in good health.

CDR3 in amino acids: CASSGSLAGGRGEQFF. In DNA, the CDR3 is TGTGCCAGCAGCGGATCACTAGCGGGAGGGCGGGGTGAGCAGTTCTTC. V gene TRBV9 combines with J gene TRBJ2-1; TRBD2 matches 13 bases. The CDR3 spans 16 residues. V was pared by 3 bases and J by 9 bases, with 9 bases of the junction left unmatched. CDR1 is SGDLS, CDR2 YYNGEE, per germline.

The CDR3 spells CASSPPQRLYEQYF. The CDR3 bases are TGTGCCAGCAGCCCCCCCCAGCGGCTCTACGAGCAGTACTTC. This rearrangement joins TRBV6-6 to TRBJ2-7; a weak D match, TRBD2 (5 bases). V gave up 6 bases and J gave up 3 bases, with 15 bases separating them. CDR1 is MNHNY and CDR2 is SVGAGI in the germline V gene (reference sequence). The CDR3 runs to 14 residues.

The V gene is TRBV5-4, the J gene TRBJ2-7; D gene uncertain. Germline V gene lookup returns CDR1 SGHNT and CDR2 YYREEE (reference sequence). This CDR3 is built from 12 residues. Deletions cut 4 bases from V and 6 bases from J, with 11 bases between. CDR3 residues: CASSLQWSEQYF. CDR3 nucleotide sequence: TGTGCCAGCAGCCTTCAATGGAGCGAGCAGTACTTC. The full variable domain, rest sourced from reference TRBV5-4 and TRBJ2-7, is ETGVTQSPTHLIKTRGQQVTLRCSSQSGHNTVSWYQQALGQGPQFIFQYYREEENGRGNFPPRFSGLQFPNYSSELNVNALELDDSALYLCASSLQWSEQYFGPGTRLTVT.

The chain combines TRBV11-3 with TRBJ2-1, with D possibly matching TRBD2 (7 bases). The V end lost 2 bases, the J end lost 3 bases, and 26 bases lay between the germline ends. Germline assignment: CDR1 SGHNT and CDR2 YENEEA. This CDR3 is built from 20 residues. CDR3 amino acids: CASSLSSLRGSSGNYNEQFF. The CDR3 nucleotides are TGTGCCAGCAGCTTATCATCCCTCAGGGGATCTAGCGGAAACTACAATGAGCAGTTCTTC.

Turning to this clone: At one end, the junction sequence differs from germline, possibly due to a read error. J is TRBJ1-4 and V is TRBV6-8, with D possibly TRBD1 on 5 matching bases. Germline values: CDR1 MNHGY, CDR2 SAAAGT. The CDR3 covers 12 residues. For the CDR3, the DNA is TGTGCCAACGTACCGGGGGAGTTACTTTCTTGTTTT. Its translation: CANVPGELLSCF.

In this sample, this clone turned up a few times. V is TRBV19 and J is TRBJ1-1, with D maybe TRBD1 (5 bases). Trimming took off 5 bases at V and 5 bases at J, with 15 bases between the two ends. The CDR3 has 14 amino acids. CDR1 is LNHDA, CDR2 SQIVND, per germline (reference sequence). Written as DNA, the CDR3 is TGTGCCAGTAGTCCCCGGGGGATAGGGACTGAAGCTTTCTTT. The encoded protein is CASSPRGIGTEAFF.

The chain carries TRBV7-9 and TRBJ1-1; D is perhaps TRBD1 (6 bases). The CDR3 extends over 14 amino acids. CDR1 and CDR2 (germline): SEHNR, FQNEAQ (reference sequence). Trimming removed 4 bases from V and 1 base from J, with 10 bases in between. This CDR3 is CASSSGQPNTEAFF. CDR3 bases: TGTGCCAGCAGCTCCGGACAGCCGAACACTGAAGCTTTCTTT.

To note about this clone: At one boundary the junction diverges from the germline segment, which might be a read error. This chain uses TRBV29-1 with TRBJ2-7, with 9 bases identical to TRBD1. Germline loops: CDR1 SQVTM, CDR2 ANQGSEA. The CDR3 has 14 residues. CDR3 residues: CSVEADRGPYEQYF. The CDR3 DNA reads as TGCAGCGTGGAAGCGGACAGGGGTCCCTACGAGCAGTACTTC.

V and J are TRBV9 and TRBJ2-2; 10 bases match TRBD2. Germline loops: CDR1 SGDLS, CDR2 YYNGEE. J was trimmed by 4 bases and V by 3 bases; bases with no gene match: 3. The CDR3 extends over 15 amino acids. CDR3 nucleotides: TGTGCCAGCAGCGCGGGACTAGCGTTCACCGGGGAGCTGTTTTTT. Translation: CASSAGLAFTGELFF.

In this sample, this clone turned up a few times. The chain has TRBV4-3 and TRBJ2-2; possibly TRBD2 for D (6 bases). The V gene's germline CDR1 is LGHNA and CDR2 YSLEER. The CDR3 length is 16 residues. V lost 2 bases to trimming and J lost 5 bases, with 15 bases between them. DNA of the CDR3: TGCGCCAGCAGCCAACATCAGGGCCGGGGGACCGGGGAGCTGTTTTTT. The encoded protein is CASSQHQGRGTGELFF.

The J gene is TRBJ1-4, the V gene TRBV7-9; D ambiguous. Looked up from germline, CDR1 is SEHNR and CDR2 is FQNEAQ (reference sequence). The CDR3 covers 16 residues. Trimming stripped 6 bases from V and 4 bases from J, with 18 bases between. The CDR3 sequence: CASSHPRHLVNEKLFF. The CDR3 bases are TGTGCCAGCAGTCACCCGCGACACCTTGTTAATGAAAAACTGTTTTTT.

CDR3 sequence: CASSLDPRGWTGELFF. CDR3 DNA sequence: TGTGCCAGCAGCTTAGATCCAAGGGGTTGGACCGGGGAGCTGTTTTTT. The chain has TRBV7-2 and TRBJ2-2; the D gene is possibly TRBD1 (5 bases). Germline-derived CDR1 and CDR2 are SGHTA and FQGNSA. This CDR3 contains 16 residues. V lost 1 base and J 5 bases, leaving 14 bases between the germline ends.

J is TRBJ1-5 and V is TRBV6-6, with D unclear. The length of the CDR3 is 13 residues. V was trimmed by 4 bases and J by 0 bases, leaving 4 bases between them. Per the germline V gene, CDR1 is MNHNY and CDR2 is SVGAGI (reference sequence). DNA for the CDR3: TGTGCCAGCAGTTTCTATAGCAATCAGCCCCAGCATTTT. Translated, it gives CASSFYSNQPQHF.

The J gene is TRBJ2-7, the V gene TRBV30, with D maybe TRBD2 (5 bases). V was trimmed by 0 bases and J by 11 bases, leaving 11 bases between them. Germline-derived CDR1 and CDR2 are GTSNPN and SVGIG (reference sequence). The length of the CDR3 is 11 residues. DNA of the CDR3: TGTGCCTGGAGTGTGGGCAGGCGGGAGTACTTC. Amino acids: CAWSVGRREYF.

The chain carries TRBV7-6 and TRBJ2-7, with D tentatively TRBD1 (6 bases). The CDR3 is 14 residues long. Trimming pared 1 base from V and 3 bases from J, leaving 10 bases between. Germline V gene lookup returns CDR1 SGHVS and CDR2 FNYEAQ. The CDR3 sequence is CASSLVPDSYEQYF. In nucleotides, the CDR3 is TGTGCCAGCAGCTTAGTTCCGGACAGCTACGAGCAGTACTTC. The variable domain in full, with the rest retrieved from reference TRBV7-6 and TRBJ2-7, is GAGVSQSPRYKVTKRGQDVALRCDPISGHVSLYWYRQALGQGPEFLTYFNYEAQQDKSGLPNDRFSAERPEGSISTLTIQRTEQRDSAMYRCASSLVPDSYEQYFGPGTRLTVT.

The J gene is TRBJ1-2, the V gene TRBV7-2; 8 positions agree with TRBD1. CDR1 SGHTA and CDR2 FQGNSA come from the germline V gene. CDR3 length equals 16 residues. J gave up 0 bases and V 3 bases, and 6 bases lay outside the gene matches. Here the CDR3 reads CASSFAGGQTNYGYTF. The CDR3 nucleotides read TGTGCCAGCAGCTTCGCAGGGGGCCAGACTAACTATGGCTACACCTTC.

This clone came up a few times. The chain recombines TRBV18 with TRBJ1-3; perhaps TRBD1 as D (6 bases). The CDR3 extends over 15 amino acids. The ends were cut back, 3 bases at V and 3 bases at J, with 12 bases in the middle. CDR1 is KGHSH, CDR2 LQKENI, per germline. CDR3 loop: CASSPGRGNGNTIYF. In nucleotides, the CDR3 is TGTGCCAGCTCACCGGGCAGGGGAAATGGAAACACCATATATTTT.

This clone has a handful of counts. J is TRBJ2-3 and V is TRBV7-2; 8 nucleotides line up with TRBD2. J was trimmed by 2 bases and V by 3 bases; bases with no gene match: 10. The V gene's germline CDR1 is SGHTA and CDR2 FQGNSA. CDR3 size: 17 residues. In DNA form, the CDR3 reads TGTGCCAGCAGCTTCGCCAGAGCGGGAGTTGACACAGATACGCAGTATTTT. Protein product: CASSFARAGVDTDTQYF. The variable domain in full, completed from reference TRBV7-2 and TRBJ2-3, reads GAGVSQSPSNKVTEKGKDVELRCDPISGHTALYWYRQSLGQGLEFLIYFQGNSAPDKSGLPSDRFSAERTGGSVSTLTIQRTQQEDSAVYLCASSFARAGVDTDTQYFGPGTRLTVL.

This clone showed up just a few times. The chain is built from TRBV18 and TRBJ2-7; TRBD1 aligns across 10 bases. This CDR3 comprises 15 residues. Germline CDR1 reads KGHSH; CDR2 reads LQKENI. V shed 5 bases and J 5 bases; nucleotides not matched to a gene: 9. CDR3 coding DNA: TGTGCCAGCTCAAGATGGACAGGGGGAGGCCACGAGCAGTACTTC. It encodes CASSRWTGGGHEQYF.

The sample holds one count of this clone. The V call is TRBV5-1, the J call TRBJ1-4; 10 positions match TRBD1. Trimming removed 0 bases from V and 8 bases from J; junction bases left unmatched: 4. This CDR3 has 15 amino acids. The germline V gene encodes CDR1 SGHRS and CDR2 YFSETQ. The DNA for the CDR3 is TGCGCCAGCAGCTTGGGGACAGGGGGGAACGAAAAACTGTTTTTT. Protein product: CASSLGTGGNEKLFF.

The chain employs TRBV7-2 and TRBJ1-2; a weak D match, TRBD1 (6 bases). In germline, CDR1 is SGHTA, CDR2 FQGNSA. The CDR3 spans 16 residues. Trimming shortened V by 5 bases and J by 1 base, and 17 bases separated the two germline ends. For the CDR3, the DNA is TGTGCCAGCAGCACAGGGACACGGGCATTTAACTATGGCTACACCTTC. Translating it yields CASSTGTRAFNYGYTF.